These 5 T cell receptor beta chains came from one sample sequenced in a study of T-cell memory formation after mild COVID-19. TCRdb re-called the 5' RACE reads with MiXCR, one entry per CDR3 protein. This table holds some 300,000 distinct CDR3 sequences, roughly 19% found once. Sequencing was carried out using PBMCs or a T cell subset sorted from them (not recorded which). The source of these receptors is a man between 18 and 35 years old who had mild COVID-19 (a few samples of this study predate the infection). Cell type and time point are not known.

This chain links TRBV5-5 with TRBJ2-2, with D perhaps matching TRBD1 (6 bases). The CDR3 loop spans 16 amino acids. The V end lost 4 bases, the J end lost 2 bases, and 15 bases lay between the germline ends. Per germline, CDR1 SGHKS and CDR2 YYEKEE (reference sequence). CDR3 amino acids: CASSPTGTPNTGELFF. The CDR3 nucleotides read TGTGCCAGCAGCCCAACCGGGACACCCAACACCGGGGAGCTGTTTTTT.

The chain employs TRBV4-1 and TRBJ1-1; D may be TRBD1 (6 bases). CDR3 size: 15 residues. CDR1 and CDR2 from the germline V gene are MGHRA and YSYEKL. V lost 4 bases to trimming and J lost 6 bases, with 18 bases between them. This chain's CDR3 is CASSPRGGRGAEAFF. The DNA for the CDR3 is TGCGCCAGCAGCCCCCGCGGGGGGCGCGGGGCTGAAGCTTTCTTT.

The gene calls are TRBV7-9 and TRBJ2-3; 11 bases line up with TRBD1. Germline V gene sequence: CDR1 SEHNR, CDR2 FQNEAQ (reference sequence). There are 15 residues in the CDR3. V lost 5 bases and J lost 3; bases outside the gene matches: 4. The CDR3 reads CASSRGTGGTDTQYF. The CDR3 nucleotides are TGTGCCAGCAGCCGGGGGACAGGGGGGACAGATACGCAGTATTTT.

The gene calls are TRBV7-2 and TRBJ2-1; D possibly uses TRBD1 or TRBD2 (5 bases each). Trimming removed 3 bases at V and 7 bases at J, with 13 bases between. The CDR3 contains 14 residues. CDR1 and CDR2 (germline): SGHTA, FQGNSA. In DNA, the CDR3 is TGTGCCAGCAGCTTGGGGGTTGGAAGAAATGAGCAGTTCTTC. Protein sequence: CASSLGVGRNEQFF.

A few counts support this clonotype. The chain has TRBV4-3 and TRBJ2-1; TRBD1 or TRBD2 may be the D gene (6 bases each). The CDR3 runs 14 residues. V was trimmed by 4 bases and J by 9 bases, leaving 16 bases between them. Germline assignment: CDR1 LGHNA and CDR2 YSLEER. CDR3 amino acids: CASSRGAKGSEQFF. The CDR3 nucleotides are TGCGCCAGCAGCCGGGGGGCCAAGGGGAGTGAGCAGTTCTTC.